The T cell receptor beta chain described here comes from a study of T cells after yellow fever vaccination. Study findings and constraints: Reappearance after the booster was observed for most primary-vaccination clones (roughly 97% CD4, less than 90% CD8).

As TCR cDNA was made by 5'RACE template switching, a universal primer site and UMIs were added. TCRdb independently ran MiXCR on the 5' RACE reads; one entry per CDR3 protein. Of just under 600,000 distinct CDR3 sequences in the sample, roughly 12% were seen once. On this clonotype: Its target is not known.

CDR1 is SGHRS and CDR2 is YFSETQ in the germline V gene. The CDR3 is 14 residues long. The germline V and J ends were trimmed by 3 bases and 3 bases, with 13 bases remaining between them. The chain uses TRBV5-1 and TRBJ2-7, with D perhaps matching TRBD1 (7 bases). The receptor comes from a man aged 30 to 39 who received the YFV17D yellow fever vaccine. The starting material was PBMCs, obtained on the day of the yellow fever booster vaccination. CDR3 sequence (DNA): TGCGCCAGCAGCTGGGGGGACAGTAGCTACGAGCAGTACTTC. Protein product: CASSWGDSSYEQYF.